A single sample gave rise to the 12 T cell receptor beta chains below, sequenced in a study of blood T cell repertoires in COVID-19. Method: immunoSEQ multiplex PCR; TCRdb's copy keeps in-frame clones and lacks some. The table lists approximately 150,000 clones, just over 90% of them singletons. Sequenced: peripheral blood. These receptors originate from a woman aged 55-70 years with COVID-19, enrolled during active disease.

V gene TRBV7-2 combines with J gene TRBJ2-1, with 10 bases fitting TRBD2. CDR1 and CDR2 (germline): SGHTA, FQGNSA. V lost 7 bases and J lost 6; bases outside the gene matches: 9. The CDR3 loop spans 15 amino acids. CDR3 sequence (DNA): TGTGCCAGCAACGTCGTGCTAGCGGGGGCCAATGAGCAGTTCTTC. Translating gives CASNVVLAGANEQFF.

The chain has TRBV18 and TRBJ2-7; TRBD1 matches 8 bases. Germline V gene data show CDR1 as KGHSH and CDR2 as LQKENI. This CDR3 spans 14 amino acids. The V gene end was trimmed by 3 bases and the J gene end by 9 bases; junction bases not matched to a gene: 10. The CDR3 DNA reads TGTGCCAGCTCACCGGGCAGGGGGCAATCAGTGCAGTACTTC. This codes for CASSPGRGQSVQYF. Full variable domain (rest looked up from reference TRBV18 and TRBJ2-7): NAGVMQNPRHLVRRRGQEARLRCSPMKGHSHVYWYRQLPEEGLKFMVYLQKENIIDESGMPKERFSAEFPKEGPSILRIQQVVRGDSAAYFCASSPGRGQSVQYFGPGTRLTVT.

The CDR3 nucleotides read TGTGCCAGCAGCTTAGATCTCGAGACTAGCCTAGGGACCCAGTACTTC. It codes for CASSLDLETSLGTQYF. The J gene is TRBJ2-5, the V gene TRBV11-2, with TRBD2 identical over 7 bases. V shed 0 bases and J 7 bases; nucleotides not matched to a gene: 11. The germline V gene has CDR1 SGHAT and CDR2 FQNNGV. CDR3 size: 16 residues.

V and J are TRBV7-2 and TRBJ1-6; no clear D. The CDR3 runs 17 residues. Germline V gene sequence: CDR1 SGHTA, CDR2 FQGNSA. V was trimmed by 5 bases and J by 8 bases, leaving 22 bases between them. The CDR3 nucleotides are TGTGCCAGCAGCGGAGACCGAAGTGGTCTGGGTTATTCACCCCTCCACTTT. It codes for CASSGDRSGLGYSPLHF.

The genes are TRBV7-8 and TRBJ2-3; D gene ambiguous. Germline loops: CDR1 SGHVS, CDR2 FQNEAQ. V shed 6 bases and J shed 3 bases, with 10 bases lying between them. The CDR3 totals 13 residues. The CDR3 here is CASSTYGTDTQYF. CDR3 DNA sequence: TGTGCCAGCAGTACATACGGGACAGATACGCAGTATTTT.

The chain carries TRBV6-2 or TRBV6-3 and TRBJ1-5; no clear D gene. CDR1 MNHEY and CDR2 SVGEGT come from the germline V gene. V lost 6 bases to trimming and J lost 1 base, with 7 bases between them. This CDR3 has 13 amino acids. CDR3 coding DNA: TGTGCCAGCAGCAGGCGGAGCAATCAGCCCCAGCATTTT. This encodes CASSRRSNQPQHF.

The CDR3 DNA sequence: TGTGCCAGCAGTTACAGGGACAGGGAAAGCTACAATGAGCAGTTCTTC. This encodes CASSYRDRESYNEQFF. This chain connects TRBV6-5 to TRBJ2-1, with 9 bases fitting TRBD1. Germline V lookup: CDR1 MNHEY, CDR2 SVGAGI. Trimming took 2 bases from V and 3 from J; bases not matched to a gene: 5. The CDR3 is 16 residues long.

The CDR3 DNA reads as TGTGCCAGTAGTACCCAGACAGGCGGGGAGCAGTTCTTC. Encoded protein: CASSTQTGGEQFF. The chain links TRBV19 to TRBJ2-1; possibly TRBD1 for D (6 bases). The V end was cut by 4 bases, the J end by 10 bases, with 14 bases between. Germline V CDR1 and CDR2: LNHDA, SQIVND (reference sequence). The CDR3 has 13 residues.

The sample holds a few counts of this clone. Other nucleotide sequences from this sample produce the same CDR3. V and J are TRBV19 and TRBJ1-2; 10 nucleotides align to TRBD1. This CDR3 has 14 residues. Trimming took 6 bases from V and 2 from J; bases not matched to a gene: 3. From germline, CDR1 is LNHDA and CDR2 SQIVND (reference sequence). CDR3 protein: CASSRQGANYGYTF. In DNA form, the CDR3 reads TGTGCCAGTAGCAGACAGGGGGCGAACTATGGCTACACCTTC.

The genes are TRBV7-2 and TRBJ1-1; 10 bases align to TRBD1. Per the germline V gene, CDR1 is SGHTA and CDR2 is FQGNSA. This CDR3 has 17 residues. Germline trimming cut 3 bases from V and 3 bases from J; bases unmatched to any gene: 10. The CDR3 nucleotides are TGTGCCAGCAGCTTCTGGGACAGGGGAGTTGGGGACACTGAAGCTTTCTTT. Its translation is CASSFWDRGVGDTEAFF.

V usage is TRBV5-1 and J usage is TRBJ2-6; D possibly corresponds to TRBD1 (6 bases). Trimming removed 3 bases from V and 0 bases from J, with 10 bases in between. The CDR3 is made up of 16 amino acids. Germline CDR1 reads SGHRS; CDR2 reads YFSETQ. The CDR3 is CASSSGQSSGANVLTF. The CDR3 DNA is TGCGCCAGCAGCTCTGGACAGAGCTCTGGGGCCAACGTCCTGACTTTC.

The CDR3 protein is CASSFASDRGRQPQHF. As DNA, the CDR3 is TGTGCCAGCAGTTTCGCGTCGGACAGGGGGCGTCAGCCCCAGCATTTT. The V and J genes are TRBV27 and TRBJ1-5; 11 bases line up with TRBD1. The CDR3 runs to 16 residues. V shed 3 bases, J shed 6 bases, and the junction held 7 bases outside the gene matches. Germline V CDR1 and CDR2: MNHEY, SMNVEV (reference sequence).